These 23 T cell receptor beta chains originate from one sample sequenced in a study of human T cells and chemical hapten exposure. Each CDR3 protein is one row after TCRdb ran MiXCR on the RACE reads. The sample yields 50,000 to 60,000 distinct CDR3 sequences, roughly 12% seen once. Time point specified: patch test 3, about 24 weeks after DPC sensitization. As for treatment: therapeutic diphenylcyclopropenone sensitization with weekly scalp DPC. This material consisted of whole blood, taken in connection with sensitization to the hapten diphenylcyclopropenone (DPC). The source of these receptors is a man between 25 and 39 years old with alopecia areata. Some clones in this sample may be carry-over from other donors' samples.

This clonotype occurred many times. The chain uses TRBV7-2 and TRBJ2-1; the match to TRBD2 covers 10 bases. The V segment lost 1 base and the J segment 5 bases; nucleotides outside the gene matches: 2. Germline V gene sequence: CDR1 SGHTA, CDR2 FQGNSA. CDR3 size: 15 residues. The CDR3 nucleotides read TGTGCCAGCAGCTTAGAGCGGGGGGGCCACAATGAGCAGTTCTTC. Its protein product is CASSLERGGHNEQFF.

The rearrangement uses TRBV15 and TRBJ2-4, with 7 bases matching TRBD1. This CDR3 has 15 amino acids. Germline V CDR1 and CDR2: LNHNV, YYDKDF (reference sequence). With V trimmed by 2 bases and J by 7 bases, 8 bases remained unmatched. Here the CDR3 reads CATSRIYRGSNIQYF. For the CDR3, the DNA is TGTGCCACCAGCAGAATTTACAGGGGATCGAACATTCAGTACTTC.

The chain uses TRBV20-1 and TRBJ2-3; unclear D gene. Germline CDR1 and CDR2: DFQATT and SNEGSKA (reference sequence). V lost 6 bases and J lost 2, with 15 bases in between. This CDR3 comprises 14 residues. The DNA for the CDR3 is TGCAGTGCAGTGTCGCTCTCCCCCACAGATACGCAGTATTTT. Translation: CSAVSLSPTDTQYF.

The V call is TRBV7-2, the J call TRBJ2-3, with 14 positions matching TRBD2. J lost 4 bases, V lost 4 bases, and 4 bases had no gene match. Looked up from germline, CDR1 is SGHTA and CDR2 is FQGNSA. The CDR3 runs 16 residues. This CDR3 reads CASSSRLAGGSDTQYF. The CDR3 coding sequence is TGTGCCAGCAGCTCCCGACTAGCGGGGGGGTCAGATACGCAGTATTTT.

This clonotype was seen repeatedly, ten times or more. The chain is built from TRBV7-3 and TRBJ2-5, with 11 bases aligning to TRBD2. The CDR3 has 15 residues. The V gene end was trimmed by 2 bases and the J gene end by 3 bases; junction bases not matched to a gene: 2. Germline CDR1 SGHTA, CDR2 FQGTGA. CDR3 nucleotide sequence: TGTGCCAGCAGCTTATCGGGACTAGCGGAAGAGACCCAGTACTTC. It specifies CASSLSGLAEETQYF.

The V and J genes are TRBV4-1 and TRBJ1-1, with D unclear. This CDR3 comprises 13 residues. The ends were cut back, 7 bases at V and 6 bases at J, with 15 bases in the middle. Germline CDR1 is MGHRA and CDR2 is YSYEKL. This CDR3 is CASTTFLGSEAFF. DNA of the CDR3: TGCGCCAGCACTACTTTCTTGGGGTCTGAAGCTTTCTTT.

This clonotype was counted at least ten times. The chain uses TRBV18 and TRBJ2-7; D is undetermined. Trimming left V 3 bases short and J 4 bases short, with 10 bases between. This CDR3 has 13 residues. Germline assignment: CDR1 KGHSH and CDR2 LQKENI. The CDR3 here is CASSPPGRYEQYF. As DNA, the CDR3 is TGTGCCAGCTCACCCCCCGGTCGGTACGAGCAGTACTTC.

This clonotype was recorded many times. This chain uses TRBV19 with TRBJ1-5, with a possible D match to TRBD1 (6 bases). The V end lost 6 bases, the J end lost 5 bases, and 17 bases lay between the germline ends. The CDR3 runs to 15 residues. Germline V gene sequence: CDR1 LNHDA, CDR2 SQIVND (reference sequence). The CDR3 DNA follows: TGTGCCAGTAGACCGAAGGGACAATTTTATCAGCCCCAGCATTTT. Protein sequence: CASRPKGQFYQPQHF.

This clonotype was seen once. This chain joins TRBV9 and TRBJ2-7, with D hard to call. The CDR3 loop spans 13 amino acids. V was cut by 0 bases and J by 2 bases, with 6 bases left in between. In germline, CDR1 is SGDLS, CDR2 YYNGEE. The CDR3 DNA reads as TGTGCCAGCAGCGTAGCCGATCCCTACGAGCAGTACTTC. Residues: CASSVADPYEQYF. The full variable domain, in which reference TRBV9 and TRBJ2-7 provide the parts outside the CDR3, is DSGVTQTPKHLITATGQRVTLRCSPRSGDLSVYWYQQSLDQGLQFLIQYYNGEERAKGNILERFSAQQFPDLHSELNLSSLELGDSALYFCASSVADPYEQYFGPGTRLTVT.

This clonotype was counted many times. This chain links TRBV28 with TRBJ2-7; D is uncertain. The germline V and J ends were trimmed by 3 bases and 1 base, with 7 bases remaining between them. Germline-derived CDR1 and CDR2 are MDHEN and SYDVKM. This CDR3 is 13 amino acids long. CDR3 in amino acids: CASSFPRSYEQYF. For the CDR3, the DNA is TGTGCCAGCAGTTTTCCCAGGTCCTACGAGCAGTACTTC. Variable domain in full (rest from reference TRBV28 and TRBJ2-7): DVKVTQSSRYLVKRTGEKVFLECVQDMDHENMFWYRQDPGLGLRLIYFSYDVKMKEKGDIPEGYSVSREKKERFSLILESASTNQTSMYLCASSFPRSYEQYFGPGTRLTVT.

Remarks on this clonotype: An end of the junction does not agree with germline; a read error may underlie this. The V call is TRBV20-1, the J call TRBJ2-7, with TRBD2 matching over 8 bases. The CDR3 is made up of 15 amino acids. The V gene's germline CDR1 is DFQATT and CDR2 SNEGSKA (reference sequence). CDR3 loop: CSTRDRSGGPYEQYF. The CDR3 DNA sequence: TGCAGTACTAGAGATCGCAGCGGGGGTCCCTACGAGCAGTACTTC.

The V gene is TRBV5-1, the J gene TRBJ2-7; 8 bases fit TRBD2. Germline CDR1 SGHRS, CDR2 YFSETQ. There are 14 residues in the CDR3. Losses at the gene ends were 4 bases for V and 1 base for J; bases not matched to a gene: 4. The CDR3 spells CASSLAGSSYEQYF. The CDR3 coding sequence is TGCGCCAGCAGCCTAGCGGGCTCGTCCTACGAGCAGTACTTC.

V usage is TRBV4-3 and J usage is TRBJ1-3; D gene ambiguous. CDR1 is LGHNA and CDR2 is YSLEER in the germline V gene. V was cut by 0 bases and J by 0 bases, with 15 bases left in between. The CDR3 runs 18 residues. CDR3 sequence: CASSQDRSPGISGNTIYF. CDR3 bases: TGCGCCAGCAGCCAAGATAGGTCTCCCGGGATCTCTGGAAACACCATATATTTT.

CDR3 nucleotides: TGCAGTGCTGGCAGGCACGAGCAGTACTTC. As protein: CSAGRHEQYF. The V gene is TRBV20-1, the J gene TRBJ2-7; unclear D gene. The CDR3 consists of 10 residues. The V end lost 5 bases, the J end lost 5 bases, and 7 bases lay between the germline ends. CDR1 is DFQATT, CDR2 SNEGSKA, per germline (reference sequence).

This clonotype has only a few counts. This chain joins TRBV4-2 and TRBJ1-1, with 7 nucleotides matching TRBD1. The V gene end was trimmed by 7 bases and the J gene end by 0 bases; junction bases not matched to a gene: 14. The CDR3 has 17 amino acids. Germline CDR1 and CDR2: LGHNA and YNFKEQ. The CDR3 coding sequence is TGTGCCAGCACGTGGGCCACAGGGGACCCAGTGAACACTGAAGCTTTCTTT. Its protein product is CASTWATGDPVNTEAFF.

This clonotype was observed a few times. The chain recombines TRBV7-6 with TRBJ2-5; tentative D call: TRBD1 (7 bases). The germline gives CDR1 SGHVS, CDR2 FNYEAQ. Trimming stripped 5 bases from V and 4 bases from J, with 17 bases between. The CDR3 totals 15 residues. The chain's CDR3 is CASSPLQGGGETQYF. DNA for the CDR3: TGTGCCAGCAGCCCGCTTCAGGGGGGCGGAGAGACCCAGTACTTC.

V is TRBV6-5 and J is TRBJ1-1, with D hard to call. Germline V gene sequence: CDR1 MNHEY, CDR2 SVGAGI. The CDR3 is 13 amino acids. The V end lost 6 bases, the J end lost 4 bases, and 12 bases lay between the germline ends. The CDR3 coding sequence is TGTGCCAGCAGAGGACGGGGAGGCACTGAAGCTTTCTTT. Translation: CASRGRGGTEAFF.

This clonotype was seen ten or more times. The gene calls are TRBV14 and TRBJ2-1; D gene uncertain. Looked up from germline, CDR1 is SGHDN and CDR2 is FVKESK. V lost 4 bases and J lost 3, with 1 base in between. This CDR3 contains 11 residues. The CDR3 DNA is TGTGCCAGCAGCCTCTACAATGAGCAGTTCTTC. As protein: CASSLYNEQFF.

This clonotype came up many times. The rearrangement joins TRBV18 to TRBJ1-1; the match to TRBD1 covers 9 bases. The CDR3 runs to 16 residues. Germline V lookup: CDR1 KGHSH, CDR2 LQKENI. Germline trimming cut 2 bases from V and 0 bases from J; bases unmatched to any gene: 4. CDR3 DNA: TGTGCCAGCTCACCAAGGGGACAGGGTATGAACACTGAAGCTTTCTTT. Translated: CASSPRGQGMNTEAFF.

This clonotype has ten or more counts. V and J are TRBV7-2 and TRBJ1-6, with a weak D call TRBD1 (6 bases). The CDR3 runs 14 residues. V lost 3 bases and J lost 3, with 6 bases in between. The germline gives CDR1 SGHTA, CDR2 FQGNSA. The DNA for the CDR3 is TGTGCCAGCAGCTTGACAGGCTATAATTCACCCCTCCACTTT. Its protein product is CASSLTGYNSPLHF.

This clonotype was observed a few times. This chain links TRBV7-9 with TRBJ2-3; the D is unclear. This CDR3 contains 15 residues. CDR1 and CDR2 from the germline V gene are SEHNR and FQNEAQ (reference sequence). Deletions cut 5 bases from V and 4 bases from J, with 16 bases between. The CDR3: CASSPSERASDTQYF. The CDR3 DNA is TGTGCCAGCAGCCCATCGGAAAGGGCCTCAGATACGCAGTATTTT.

This clonotype came up many times. The J gene is TRBJ2-7, the V gene TRBV11-2; 9 bases are shared with TRBD1. Trimming cost V 2 bases and J 5 bases; bases outside gene matches: 7. The CDR3 has 15 amino acids. CDR1 SGHAT and CDR2 FQNNGV come from the germline V gene. The CDR3 DNA reads as TGTGCCAGCAGCTTAAGGACAGGGGTTATGCACGAGCAGTACTTC. It specifies CASSLRTGVMHEQYF.

The chain recombines TRBV4-2 with TRBJ2-7, with 8 nucleotides matching TRBD1. The CDR3 is 14 residues long. Germline V lookup: CDR1 LGHNA, CDR2 YNFKEQ. V lost 4 bases, J lost 3 bases, and 5 bases stayed unmatched. For the CDR3, the DNA is TGTGCCAGCAGCCGAACGGGACAGGTCTACGAGCAGTACTTC. It codes for CASSRTGQVYEQYF.